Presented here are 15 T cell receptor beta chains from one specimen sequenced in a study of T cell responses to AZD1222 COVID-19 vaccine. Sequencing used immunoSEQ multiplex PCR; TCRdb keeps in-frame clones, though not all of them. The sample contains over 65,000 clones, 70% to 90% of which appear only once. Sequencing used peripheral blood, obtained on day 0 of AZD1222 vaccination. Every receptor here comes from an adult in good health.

The CDR3 loop is CASSLGEGARGGQPQHF. The DNA of the CDR3 is TGTGCCAGCAGCTTGGGTGAGGGGGCACGTGGCGGTCAGCCCCAGCATTTT. The V and J genes are TRBV11-2 and TRBJ1-5; TRBD1 agrees at 7 bases. Per the germline V gene, CDR1 is SGHAT and CDR2 is FQNNGV. The CDR3 covers 17 residues. Germline trimming cut 3 bases from V and 6 bases from J; bases unmatched to any gene: 14.

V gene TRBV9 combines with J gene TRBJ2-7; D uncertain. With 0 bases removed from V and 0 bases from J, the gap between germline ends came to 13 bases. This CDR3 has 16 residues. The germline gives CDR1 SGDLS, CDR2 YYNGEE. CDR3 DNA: TGTGCCAGCAGCGTAGTAGGGCAGGTCGTCTCCTACGAGCAGTACTTC. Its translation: CASSVVGQVVSYEQYF.

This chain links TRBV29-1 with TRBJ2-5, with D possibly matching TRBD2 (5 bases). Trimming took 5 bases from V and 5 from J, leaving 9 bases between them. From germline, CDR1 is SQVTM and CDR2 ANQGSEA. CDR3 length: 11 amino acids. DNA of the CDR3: TGCAGCGTTCTACTAGGGGAGACCCAGTACTTC. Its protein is CSVLLGETQYF.

The CDR3 is CAISDGGGGYQPQHF. In DNA form, the CDR3 reads TGTGCCATCAGTGATGGAGGGGGGGGCTATCAGCCCCAGCATTTT. The chain couples TRBV10-3 to TRBJ1-5; D is possibly TRBD1 (6 bases). Germline CDR1 ENHRY, CDR2 SYGVKD. The CDR3 has 15 residues. Trimming pared 3 bases from V and 5 bases from J, leaving 14 bases between.

This CDR3 reads CASSQVLGGGANVLTF. As DNA, the CDR3 is TGCGCCAGCAGCCAAGTACTAGGGGGTGGGGCCAACGTCCTGACTTTC. The V gene is TRBV4-3, the J gene TRBJ2-6, with D possibly TRBD1 on 6 matching bases. Germline assignment: CDR1 LGHNA and CDR2 YSLEER. The V end was cut by 1 base, the J end by 3 bases, with 10 bases between. This CDR3 region has 16 residues.

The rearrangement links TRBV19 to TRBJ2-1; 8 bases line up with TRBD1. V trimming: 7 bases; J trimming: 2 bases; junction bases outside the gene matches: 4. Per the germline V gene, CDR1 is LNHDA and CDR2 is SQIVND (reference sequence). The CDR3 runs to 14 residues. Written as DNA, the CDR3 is TGTGCCAGTACCCCACAGGGGGCCTACAATGAGCAGTTCTTC. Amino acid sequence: CASTPQGAYNEQFF.

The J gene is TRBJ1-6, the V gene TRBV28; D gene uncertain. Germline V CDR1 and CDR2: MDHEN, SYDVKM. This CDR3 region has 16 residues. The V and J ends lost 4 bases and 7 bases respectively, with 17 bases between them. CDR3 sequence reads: CASSSTSGPKNSPLHF. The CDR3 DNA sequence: TGTGCCAGCAGTTCTACTTCCGGGCCTAAGAATTCACCCCTCCACTTT.

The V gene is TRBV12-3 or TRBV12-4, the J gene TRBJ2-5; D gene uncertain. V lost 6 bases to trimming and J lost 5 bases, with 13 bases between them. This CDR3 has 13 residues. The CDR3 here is CASSNLAPETQYF. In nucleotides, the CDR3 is TGTGCCAGCAGCAATTTGGCCCCGGAGACCCAGTACTTC.

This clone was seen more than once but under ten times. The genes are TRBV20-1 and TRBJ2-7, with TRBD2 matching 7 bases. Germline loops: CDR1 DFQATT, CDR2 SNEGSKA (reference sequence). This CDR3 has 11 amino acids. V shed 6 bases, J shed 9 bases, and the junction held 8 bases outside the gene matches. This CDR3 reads CSAPTSGGQYF. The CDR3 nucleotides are TGCAGTGCCCCGACGTCGGGAGGGCAGTACTTC.

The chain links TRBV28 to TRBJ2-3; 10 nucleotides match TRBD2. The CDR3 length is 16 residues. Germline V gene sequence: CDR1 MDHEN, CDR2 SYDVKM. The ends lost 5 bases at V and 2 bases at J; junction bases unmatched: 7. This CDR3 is CASSLTSGTNTDTQYF. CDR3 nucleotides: TGTGCCAGCAGTCTTACTAGCGGGACTAACACAGATACGCAGTATTTT.

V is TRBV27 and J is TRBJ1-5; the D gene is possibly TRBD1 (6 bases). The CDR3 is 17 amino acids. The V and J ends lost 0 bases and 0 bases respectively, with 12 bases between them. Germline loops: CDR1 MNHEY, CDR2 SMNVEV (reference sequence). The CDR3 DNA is TGTGCCAGCAGTTTATCGGGGGGGCAAGGTAGCAATCAGCCCCAGCATTTT. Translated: CASSLSGGQGSNQPQHF.

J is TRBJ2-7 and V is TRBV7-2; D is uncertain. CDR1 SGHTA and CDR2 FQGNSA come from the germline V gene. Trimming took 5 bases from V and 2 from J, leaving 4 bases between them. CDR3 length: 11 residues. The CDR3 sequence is CASSPAYEQYF. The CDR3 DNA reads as TGTGCCAGCAGCCCTGCCTACGAGCAGTACTTC.

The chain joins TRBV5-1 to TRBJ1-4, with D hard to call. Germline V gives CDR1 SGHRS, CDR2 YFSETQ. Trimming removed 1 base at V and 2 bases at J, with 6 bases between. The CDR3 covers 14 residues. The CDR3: CASSLISTNEKLFF. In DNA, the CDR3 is TGCGCCAGCAGCTTGATCAGTACTAATGAAAAACTGTTTTTT.

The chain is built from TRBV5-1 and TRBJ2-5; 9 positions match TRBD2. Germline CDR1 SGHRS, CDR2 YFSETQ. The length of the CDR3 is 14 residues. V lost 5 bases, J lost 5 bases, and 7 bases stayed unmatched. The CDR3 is CASSQSGRFETQYF. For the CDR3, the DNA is TGCGCCAGCAGTCAAAGCGGGAGGTTCGAGACCCAGTACTTC. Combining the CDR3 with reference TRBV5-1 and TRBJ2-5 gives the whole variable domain KAGVTQTPRYLIKTRGQQVTLSCSPISGHRSVSWYQQTPGQGLQFLFEYFSETQRNKGNFPGRFSGRQFSNSRSEMNVSTLELGDSALYLCASSQSGRFETQYFGPGTRLLVL.

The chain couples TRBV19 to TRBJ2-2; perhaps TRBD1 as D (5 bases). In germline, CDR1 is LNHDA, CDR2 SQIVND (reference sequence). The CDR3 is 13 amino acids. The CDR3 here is CAAKQGISGELFF. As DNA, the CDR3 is TGTGCAGCGAAGCAGGGTATTTCCGGGGAGCTGTTTTTT. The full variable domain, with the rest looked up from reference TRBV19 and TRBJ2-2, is DGGITQSPKYLFRKEGQNVTLSCEQNLNHDAMYWYRQDPGQGLRLIYYSQIVNDFQKGDIAEGYSVSREKKESFPLTVTSAQKNPTAFYLCAAKQGISGELFFGEGSRLTVL.